This entry concerns a single TCR beta chain. Its antigen specificity is not known. No clone much larger than this one lies a single base away; base qualities are absent. Reading from cysteine to phenylalanine, the CDR3 counts 13 amino acids. Left in the record is the CDR3 DNA by itself, 39 bases read in frame from the first base. CDR1 and CDR2 are drawn from the germline V gene: MNHNS, SASEGT. V is shortened by 8 bases, J by 4 bases, and the region joining them spans 14 bases. This sample stems from a study of cytomegalovirus exposure and HLA in healthy donors (dated by TCRdb to about 2017). About the investigation overall: In an earlier analysis of some 610 of the donors, 276 Gb of sequence data and about 110 million unique TCR beta sequences from roughly 180 million T cells were reported. Donor age, sex, ethnicity and CMV serostatus were compiled together with the repertoire data. In a later genetic analysis, genome-wide SNP genotypes for about 55% of the 666 donors were used, and that subset was treated as a discovery cohort. Roughly 300 gigabases of sequencing data and tens of millions of unique TCR sequences were included in an early release covering about 600 HLA-typed donors. Because of strong linkage in the cohort, four to six DR-DQ haplotypes were treated as single units for association and clustering. Besides the first cohort of around 700 subjects, a separate validation cohort made up of over 95 different subjects was used. The aim of the study was to test whether cataloging public T cell receptors could identify signatures of past pathogen exposure. HLA typing covered class I and class II loci at four-digit resolution. High-throughput TCR immunosequencing, statistical association of individual TCRs with disease status, and machine learning were combined to predict cytomegalovirus infection status. An earlier analysis of more than 450 of the donors used high-throughput TCR beta sequencing to judge whether each TCR beta V gene segment behaved as functional or pseudogenic. All discovery cohort repertoires had been generated on a single sequencing platform. In the later analysis, no new phenotypic data were used to find candidate immune exposures; instead, reliance was placed on TCR beta sequences and their occurrence across donors. The number of donors typed differed by locus, with roughly 620-630 for A, B, C, DRB1 and DQB1, roughly 520 for DQA1, approximately 580 for DPA1, and roughly 450 for DPB1. On average, around 240,000 unique TCR beta nucleotide sequences were sequenced per donor among a few hundred genotyped donors of the cohort, with 15% to 20% of those sequences being non-productive. The study profiled the T cell repertoires of approximately 700 subjects by immunosequencing and related them to cytomegalovirus serostatus. Of the roughly 400 genotyped donors, approximately 80% were placed in the genetic ancestry cluster associated with self-reported Caucasian donors. In a later analysis, previously published TCR beta repertoires from some 640 donors were re-analyzed and high-resolution HLA genotyping was added so that TCR occurrence patterns could be studied. The investigation overall reported the following: In a later analysis, most CMV-associated TCR beta chains were found to appear HLA-restricted, with HLA associations seemingly driven largely by CMV exposure. In a later genetic analysis, fewer N-insertions in productive TCRs were reported among donors in an Asian-associated ancestry cluster than the roughly 700-donor mean. Because HLA typing was unavailable for some donors at each locus, only the typed subset was used in association tests. The 87-base-pair reads could not distinguish some IMGT-functional V segments, including TRBV6-2 and TRBV6-3, so those segments were excluded. Several of the top co-occurrence clusters appeared to be linked to parvovirus B19, influenza, CMV and Epstein-Barr virus, according to a later analysis. Three of the identified cytomegalovirus-associated TCR beta chains were confirmed in vitro to be specific for cytomegalovirus antigens. A cluster of highly shared sequence variants was judged likely to represent a technical artifact of the sequencing pipeline. In this cohort, only TCR beta chains were sequenced, and detectable features were limited by the absence of alpha or paired-chain data. The authors suggested that the approach could potentially be extended to other disease states and immunological phenotypes. A further reported finding was that TCR beta sequences accurately predicted the HLA-A and HLA-B alleles for most subjects in the first cohort. In an earlier analysis of roughly 500 of the donors, most TCR beta V segments appeared in productive rearrangements about 87% or about 30% of the time, broadly matching IMGT annotations. Sequencing depth was assumed to be roughly uniform across donors in the presence/absence analyses, though that assumption may not hold. For the cohort, immune exposure information was limited to CMV serostatus. In a later analysis, HLA-associated TCR beta chains were found to be more clonally expanded and to have lower generation probabilities than equally common non-associated chains. When HLA alleles, especially DR and DQ, strongly co-occurred, attributing TCR associations to individual alleles was difficult. The study listed 164 TCR beta chains as associated with cytomegalovirus. Correlated functional status among segregating V segments might be attributable to linkage disequilibrium, but an unknown experimental factor could not be ruled out. Because counts were too low, more than 15 rarely observed V segments, including chromosome 9 orphons, were left out of the earlier analysis of 587 of the donors. In a later analysis, 16,951 TCR beta sequences were associated with specific HLA alleles at a false discovery rate of 0.05. Cytomegalovirus status was reported to be diagnosed by the classifier with high specificity and sensitivity in both the original and validation cohorts. Most TCR sequences were observed very rarely across donors, whereas some public TCRs were present in many individuals. V-gene and J-gene trimming of TCR beta chains was associated with a missense DCLRE1C variant in a later genetic analysis, and the association was replicated in an independent cohort. A later analysis found that TCR association rates varied across HLA loci, with DRB1 alleles showing the most associated TCRs and HLA-C alleles the fewest.

The cohort comprised 550 to 700 healthy bone marrow donors. All cohort members were sampled while nominally healthy, although unrecorded immune exposures were likely present. The donor tested CMV seronegative and was one of the 352 seronegative cohort members. A peripheral blood sample was collected from each donor, and TCR beta sequencing was performed on peripheral blood mononuclear cells. The Qiagen DNeasy Blood Extraction Kit was used to extract genomic DNA from the blood cell samples. Receptor amplification or capture employed the immunoSEQ multiplex PCR assay. For the multiplex PCR, a mixture combining 60 forward primers for TCR Vbeta segments and 13 reverse primers for TCR Jbeta segments was used. Amplification of the CDR3 region of rearranged TCR beta genes was performed with a multiplex PCR assay on genomic DNA. The amplified TCR beta libraries were sequenced on the Illumina HiSeq System as 87-base-pair reads. In the authors' own workflow: A later analysis counted about 80 million unique TCR beta chains across the 550 to 750 repertoires, and around 9.9 million of these chains were shared by at least two donors. A nearest-neighbor algorithm error-corrected the raw reads and collapsed the reads into unique sequences, merging closely related sequences to remove PCR and sequencing errors. To assign V, D and J gene segments, CDR3 sequences were aligned to IMGT reference sequences. For a sequence to be retained, at least a six-nucleotide match to both a V gene segment and a J gene segment was required. Rearrangements were classified as productive when the CDR3 lacked stop codons and remained in frame with V and J, and all other rearrangements were classified as non-productive. Following IMGT convention, CDR3 was defined as the stretch from the second conserved V-encoded cysteine up to the conserved J-encoded phenylalanine. In an earlier analysis of around 540 of the donors, sequences lacking an unambiguous match to a single V gene segment were excluded. In an earlier analysis of some 590 of the donors, a V segment was called functional when productive rearrangements were above 56.7%, and segregating when the standard deviation between donors exceeded 5%. A statistical classification framework was developed to diagnose cytomegalovirus status using the catalog of TCR beta chain sequences. V and J gene assignment, in a later analysis, came from comparing TCR nucleotide sequences with IMGT/GENE-DB human TR gene sequences. A later analysis assigned CDR3 sequences and most-parsimonious VDJ recombination scenarios with the TCRdist pipeline. In a later analysis, each TCR beta chain was defined by its CDR3 amino acid sequence together with its V-gene family, and reads lacking a unique V-gene family were excluded. As a way to deal with suspected cross-contamination and a sequencing artifact, a later analysis dropped roughly 620 nucleotide sequences that were highly shared and had low generation probability. In a later analysis, a clonal expansion index for each public chain was calculated from normalized within-repertoire ranks of inferred template counts. A later analysis computed generation probabilities with a VDJ recombination model fitted to out-of-frame rearrangements, and checked the results against IGoR. In a later analysis, TCR-TCR, TCR-HLA and TCR-CMV co-occurrence was scored with hypergeometric tests, and a repertoire-size bias correction was applied to TCR pairs. In a later analysis, false discovery rates were estimated by permuting HLA or CMV assignments 20 times. In a later analysis, co-occurring TCRs were grouped using DBSCAN, with TCRdist sequence similarity added in when clustering inside HLA-allele-positive subsets. Repertoires with fewer than 30,000 or more than 120,000 public chains were left out of co-occurrence clustering, as were roughly five repertoires with anomalous nucleotide sharing. Held by TCRdb, this immuneACCESS table contains in-frame sequences only and omits some clones. Under half of the omission traces to an unresolved V gene where checked; the cause of the rest is unknown. V and J calls and clone size are those listed in that table; D and trimming were worked out from the DNA. This sample is represented by under 150,000 clones; roughly 82% of them were singletons. The ten largest clonotypes hold roughly 1.2% of the sample.

The sequencing input was PBMCs. This TCR was sampled from a boy between 10 and 17 years old in good health and CMV-seronegative. Recombination joined TRBV6-1 with TRBJ1-2; the D gene is perhaps TRBD1, from 5 matching bases. The CDR3 region reads CASCLTGSYGYTF. The nucleotide sequence is given as TGTGCCAGCTGCTTAACAGGCTCCTATGGCTACACCTTC.